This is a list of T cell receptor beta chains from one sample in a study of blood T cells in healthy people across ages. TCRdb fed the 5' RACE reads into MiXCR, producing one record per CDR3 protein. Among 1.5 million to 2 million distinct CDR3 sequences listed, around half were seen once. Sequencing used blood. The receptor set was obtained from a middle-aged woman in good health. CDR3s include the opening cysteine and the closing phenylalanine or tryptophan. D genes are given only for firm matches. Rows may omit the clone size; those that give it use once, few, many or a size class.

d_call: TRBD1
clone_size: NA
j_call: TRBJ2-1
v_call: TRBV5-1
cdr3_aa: CASSIAGTDNNEQFF
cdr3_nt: TGCGCCAGCAGCATAGCCGGGACAGATAACAATGAGCAGTTCTTC

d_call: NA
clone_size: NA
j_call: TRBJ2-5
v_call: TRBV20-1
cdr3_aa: CSAREALWGRETQYF
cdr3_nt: TGCAGTGCTAGAGAGGCTTTGTGGGGGAGGGAGACCCAGTACTTC

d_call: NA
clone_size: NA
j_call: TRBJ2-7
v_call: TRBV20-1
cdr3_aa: CSARVRDEQYF
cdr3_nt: TGCAGTGCTAGAGTCAGGGACGAGCAGTACTTC

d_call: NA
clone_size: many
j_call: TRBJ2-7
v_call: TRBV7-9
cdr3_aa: CASSLGGLGYEQYF
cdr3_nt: TGTGCCAGCAGCTTAGGGGGTTTGGGCTACGAGCAGTACTTC

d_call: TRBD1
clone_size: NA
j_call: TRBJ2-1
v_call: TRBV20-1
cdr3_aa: CSALGTGGHEQFF
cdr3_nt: TGCAGTGCTCTTGGGACAGGGGGTCATGAGCAGTTCTTC

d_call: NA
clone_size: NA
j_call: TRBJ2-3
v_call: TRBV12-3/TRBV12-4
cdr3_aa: CASSLSDRDTQYF
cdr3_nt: TGTGCCAGCAGTTTATCCGACCGCGATACGCAGTATTTT

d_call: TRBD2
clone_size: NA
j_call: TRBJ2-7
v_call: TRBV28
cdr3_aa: CATLSGVRGGEQYF
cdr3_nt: TGTGCCACCCTAAGCGGGGTGCGGGGGGGCGAGCAGTACTTC

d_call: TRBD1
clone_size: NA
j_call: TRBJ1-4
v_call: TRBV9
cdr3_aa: CASSPAGQFNEKLFF
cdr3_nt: TGTGCCAGCAGCCCAGCGGGACAGTTTAATGAAAAACTGTTTTTT

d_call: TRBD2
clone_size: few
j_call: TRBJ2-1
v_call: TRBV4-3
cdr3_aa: CASSLGLGLPEQFF
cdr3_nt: TGCGCCAGCAGCCTGGGACTAGGACTTCCTGAGCAGTTCTTC

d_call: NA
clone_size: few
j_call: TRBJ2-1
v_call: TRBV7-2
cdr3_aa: CASSNIGVSAGFF
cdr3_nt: TGTGCCAGCAGCAACATAGGGGTCAGCGCTGGGTTCTTC

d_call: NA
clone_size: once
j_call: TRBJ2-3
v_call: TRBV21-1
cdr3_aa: CASSNGQSTDTQYF
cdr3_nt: TGTGCCAGCAGCAATGGACAGAGCACAGATACGCAGTATTTT

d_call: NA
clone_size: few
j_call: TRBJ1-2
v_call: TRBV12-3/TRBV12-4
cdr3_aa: CASSLRAARGYTF
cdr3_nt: TGTGCCAGCAGTTTAAGGGCAGCTCGTGGCTACACCTTC

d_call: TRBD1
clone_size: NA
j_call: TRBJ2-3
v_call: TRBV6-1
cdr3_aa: CASTPGQGVDTQYF
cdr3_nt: TGTGCCAGCACCCCGGGACAGGGGGTAGATACGCAGTATTTT

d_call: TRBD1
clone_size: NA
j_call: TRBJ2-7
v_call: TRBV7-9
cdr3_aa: CASSQSRTGGFDNEQYF
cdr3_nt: TGTGCCAGCAGCCAATCTAGGACAGGGGGCTTCGACAATGAGCAGTACTTC

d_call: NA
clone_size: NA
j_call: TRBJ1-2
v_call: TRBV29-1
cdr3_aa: CSVAETAYGYTF
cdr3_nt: TGCAGCGTTGCCGAGACAGCCTATGGCTACACCTTC

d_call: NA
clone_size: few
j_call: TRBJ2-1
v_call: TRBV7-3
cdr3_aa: CASSLTGWDEQFF
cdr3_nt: TGTGCCAGCAGCCTTACAGGTTGGGATGAGCAGTTCTTC

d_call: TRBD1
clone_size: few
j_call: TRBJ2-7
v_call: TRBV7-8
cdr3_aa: CASSAPGTGGREQYF
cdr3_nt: TGTGCCAGCAGCGCGCCCGGGACAGGGGGACGCGAGCAGTACTTC

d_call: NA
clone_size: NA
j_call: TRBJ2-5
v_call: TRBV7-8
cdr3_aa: CASSSPRAIQETQYF
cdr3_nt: TGTGCCAGCAGCTCCCCCCGGGCAATACAAGAGACCCAGTACTTC

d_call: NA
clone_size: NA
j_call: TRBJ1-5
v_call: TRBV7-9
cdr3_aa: CASSPAYSNQPQHF
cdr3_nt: TGTGCCAGCAGCCCGGCTTATAGCAATCAGCCCCAGCATTTT

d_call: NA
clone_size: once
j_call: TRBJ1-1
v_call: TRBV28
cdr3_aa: CATLLGRAAEAFF
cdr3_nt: TGTGCCACCCTTTTGGGCAGGGCAGCTGAAGCTTTCTTT

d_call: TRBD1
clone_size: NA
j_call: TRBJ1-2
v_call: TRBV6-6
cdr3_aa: CASKMGTGGIYGYTF
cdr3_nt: TGTGCCAGCAAGATGGGGACAGGGGGAATCTATGGCTACACCTTC

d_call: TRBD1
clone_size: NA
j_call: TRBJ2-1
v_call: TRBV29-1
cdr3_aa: CSVDLGTGSYNEQFF
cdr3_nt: TGCAGCGTTGATCTAGGGACAGGGTCCTACAATGAGCAGTTCTTC

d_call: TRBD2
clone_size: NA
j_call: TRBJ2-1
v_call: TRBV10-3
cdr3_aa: CAIKDFLAGASKQFF
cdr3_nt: TGTGCCATCAAGGACTTCCTAGCGGGGGCCTCGAAGCAGTTCTTC

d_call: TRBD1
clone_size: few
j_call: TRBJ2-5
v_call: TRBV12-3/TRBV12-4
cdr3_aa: CASSHKTGQETQYF
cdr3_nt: TGTGCCAGCAGCCATAAGACAGGGCAAGAGACCCAGTACTTC

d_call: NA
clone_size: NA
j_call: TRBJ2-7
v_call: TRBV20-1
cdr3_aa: CSAPRVPSYEQYF
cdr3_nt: TGCAGTGCACCGAGGGTACCCTCCTACGAGCAGTACTTC

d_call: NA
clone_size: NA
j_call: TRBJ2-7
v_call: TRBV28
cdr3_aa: CASSSPEEAALGEQYF
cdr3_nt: TGTGCCAGCAGTTCCCCTGAGGAGGCTGCCTTGGGCGAGCAGTACTTC

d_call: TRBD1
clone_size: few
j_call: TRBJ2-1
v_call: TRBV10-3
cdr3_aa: CAIRGDRGGYNEQFF
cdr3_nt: TGTGCCATCAGGGGGGACAGGGGTGGATACAATGAGCAGTTCTTC

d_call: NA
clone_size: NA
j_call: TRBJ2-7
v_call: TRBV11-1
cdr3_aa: CASSKPGLPGEQYF
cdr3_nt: TGTGCCAGCAGCAAACCGGGACTCCCGGGGGAGCAGTACTTC